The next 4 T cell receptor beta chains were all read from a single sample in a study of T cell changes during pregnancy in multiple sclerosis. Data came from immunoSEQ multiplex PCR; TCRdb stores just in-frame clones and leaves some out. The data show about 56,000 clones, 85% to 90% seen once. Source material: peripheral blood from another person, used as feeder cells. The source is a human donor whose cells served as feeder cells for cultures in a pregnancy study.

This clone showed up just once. Here the CDR3 DNA reads TGTGCCAGCAGTGAATCGTTGGGACAGGGAAACACCATATATTTT. It is translated as CASSESLGQGNTIYF. The chain joins TRBV6-1 to TRBJ1-3; TRBD1 agrees at 7 bases. J lost 4 bases, V lost 2 bases, and 5 bases had no gene match. This CDR3 spans 15 amino acids. The germline V gene has CDR1 MNHNS and CDR2 SASEGT.

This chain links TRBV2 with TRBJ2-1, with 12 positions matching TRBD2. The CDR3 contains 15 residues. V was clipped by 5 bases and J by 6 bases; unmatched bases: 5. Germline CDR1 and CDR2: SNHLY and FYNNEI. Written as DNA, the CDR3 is TGTGCCAGCAGTCCCGGACTAGCGGGATTCAATGAGCAGTTCTTC. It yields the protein CASSPGLAGFNEQFF.

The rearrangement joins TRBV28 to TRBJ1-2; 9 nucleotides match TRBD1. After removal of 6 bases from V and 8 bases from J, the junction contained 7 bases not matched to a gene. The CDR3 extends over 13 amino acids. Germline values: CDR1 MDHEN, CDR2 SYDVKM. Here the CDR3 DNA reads TGTGCCAGCAGGAGACAGGGGGATCAAGGCTACACCTTC. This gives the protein CASRRQGDQGYTF.

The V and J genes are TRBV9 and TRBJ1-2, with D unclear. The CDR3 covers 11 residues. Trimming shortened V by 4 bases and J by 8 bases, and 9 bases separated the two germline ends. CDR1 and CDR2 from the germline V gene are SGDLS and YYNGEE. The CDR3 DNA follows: TGTGCCAGCAGCTCGTTGAGGGGCTACACCTTC. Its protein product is CASSSLRGYTF.